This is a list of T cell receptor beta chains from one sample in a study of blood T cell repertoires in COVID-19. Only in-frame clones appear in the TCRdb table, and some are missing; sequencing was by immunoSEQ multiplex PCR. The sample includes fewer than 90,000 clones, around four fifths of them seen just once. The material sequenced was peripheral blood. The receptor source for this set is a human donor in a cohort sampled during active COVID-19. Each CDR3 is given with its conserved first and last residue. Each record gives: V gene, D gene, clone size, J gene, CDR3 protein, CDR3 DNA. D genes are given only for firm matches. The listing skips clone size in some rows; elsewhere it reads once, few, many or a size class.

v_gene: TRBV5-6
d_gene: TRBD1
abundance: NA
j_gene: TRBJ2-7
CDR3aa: CASSLGTGTMQYF
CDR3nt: TGTGCCAGCAGCTTGGGGACAGGGACGATGCAGTACTTC

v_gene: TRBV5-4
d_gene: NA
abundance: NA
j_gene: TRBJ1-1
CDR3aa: CASSLVGSRNTEAFF
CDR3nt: TGTGCCAGCAGCTTGGTTGGGAGTAGGAACACTGAAGCTTTCTTT

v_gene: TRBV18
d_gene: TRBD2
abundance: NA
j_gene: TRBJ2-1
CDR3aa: CASSPNSGGYNEQFF
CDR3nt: TGTGCCAGCTCCCCAAATAGCGGGGGATACAATGAGCAGTTCTTC

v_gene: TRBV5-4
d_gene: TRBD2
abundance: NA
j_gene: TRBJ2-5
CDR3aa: CASSRGLAGGVQETQYF
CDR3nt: TGTGCCAGCAGCAGAGGACTAGCGGGAGGGGTCCAAGAGACCCAGTACTTC

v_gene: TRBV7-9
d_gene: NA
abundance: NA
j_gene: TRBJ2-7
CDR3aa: CASSSGTGEDGEQYF
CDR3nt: TGTGCCAGCAGCTCAGGTACAGGGGAGGACGGCGAGCAGTACTTC

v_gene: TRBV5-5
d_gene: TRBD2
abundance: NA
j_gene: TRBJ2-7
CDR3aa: CASSLGSRGVVSYEQYF
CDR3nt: TGTGCCAGCAGCTTGGGATCTCGGGGGGTAGTCTCCTACGAGCAGTACTTC

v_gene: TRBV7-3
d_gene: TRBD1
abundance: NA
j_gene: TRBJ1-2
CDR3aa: CASSPRAGGYGYTF
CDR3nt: TGTGCCAGCTCACCCCGGGCAGGGGGCTATGGCTACACCTTC

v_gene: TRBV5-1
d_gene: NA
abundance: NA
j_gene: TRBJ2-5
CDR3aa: CASSLPGQVETQYF
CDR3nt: TGCGCCAGCAGCTTACCGGGACAAGTGGAGACCCAGTACTTC

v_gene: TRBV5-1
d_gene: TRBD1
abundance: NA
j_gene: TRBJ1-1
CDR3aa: CASTGTGGNTEAFF
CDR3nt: TGCGCCAGCACCGGGACAGGGGGGAACACTGAAGCTTTCTTT

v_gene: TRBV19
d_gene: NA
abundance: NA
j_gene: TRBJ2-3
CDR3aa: CASNAGRTDTQYF
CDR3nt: TGTGCCAGTAATGCGGGACGAACAGATACGCAGTATTTT

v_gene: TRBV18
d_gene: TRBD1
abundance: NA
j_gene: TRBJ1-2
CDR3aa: CASSPDRDRVAYGYTF
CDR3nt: TGTGCCAGCTCACCCGACCGGGACAGGGTGGCCTATGGCTACACCTTC

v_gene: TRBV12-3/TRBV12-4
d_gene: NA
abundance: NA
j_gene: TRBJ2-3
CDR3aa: CASSFSEDTQYF
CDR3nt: TGTGCCAGCAGTTTTAGTGAAGATACGCAGTATTTT

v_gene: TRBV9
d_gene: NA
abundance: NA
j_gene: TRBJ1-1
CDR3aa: CASSVATDSEAFF
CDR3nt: TGTGCCAGCAGCGTAGCAACGGACTCAGAAGCTTTCTTT

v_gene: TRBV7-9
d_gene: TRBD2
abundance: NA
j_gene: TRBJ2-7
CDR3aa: CASSLEREIVYEQYF
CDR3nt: TGTGCCAGCAGCTTAGAGCGGGAGATCGTCTACGAGCAGTACTTC

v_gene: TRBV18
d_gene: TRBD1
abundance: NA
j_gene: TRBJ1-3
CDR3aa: CASSPRDRASGNTIYF
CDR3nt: TGTGCCAGCTCACCACGGGACAGGGCCTCTGGAAACACCATATATTTT

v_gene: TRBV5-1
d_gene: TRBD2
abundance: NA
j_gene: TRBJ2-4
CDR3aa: CASSLAAGGLAKNIQYF
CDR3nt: TGCGCCAGCAGCTTGGCCGCGGGGGGCCTTGCCAAAAACATTCAGTACTTC

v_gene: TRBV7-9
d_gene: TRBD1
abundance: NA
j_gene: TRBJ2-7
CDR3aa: CASSLARGGGWDEQYF
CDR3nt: TGTGCCAGCAGCTTAGCCCGAGGGGGCGGTTGGGACGAGCAGTACTTC

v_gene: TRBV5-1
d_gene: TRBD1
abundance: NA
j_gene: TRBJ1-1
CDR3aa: CASSGGQGGTEAFF
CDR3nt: TGCGCCAGCAGCGGGGGACAGGGCGGCACTGAAGCTTTCTTT

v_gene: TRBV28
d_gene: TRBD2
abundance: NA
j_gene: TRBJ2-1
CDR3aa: CASSSGAGGKNEQFF
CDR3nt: TGTGCCAGCAGTTCGGGGGCGGGAGGAAAAAATGAGCAGTTCTTC

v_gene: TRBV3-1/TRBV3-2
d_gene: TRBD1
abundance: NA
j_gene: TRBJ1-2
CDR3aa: CASSHLRTGVGYTF
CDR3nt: TGTGCCAGCAGCCATCTACGGACAGGGGTTGGCTACACCTTC

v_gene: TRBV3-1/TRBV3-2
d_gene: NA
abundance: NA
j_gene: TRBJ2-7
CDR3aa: CASSQYAGFGEQYF
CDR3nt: TGTGCCAGCAGCCAATATGCGGGCTTCGGGGAGCAGTACTTC

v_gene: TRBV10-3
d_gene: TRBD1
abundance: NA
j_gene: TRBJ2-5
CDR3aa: CASRTGQRGQETQYF
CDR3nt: TGTGCCTCTCGGACAGGGCAGAGAGGTCAAGAGACCCAGTACTTC

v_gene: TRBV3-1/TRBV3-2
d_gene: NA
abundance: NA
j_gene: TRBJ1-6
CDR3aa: CASSQATRGVLAPLHF
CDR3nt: TGTGCCAGCAGCCAAGCCACCCGGGGAGTTTTGGCCCCCCTCCACTTT

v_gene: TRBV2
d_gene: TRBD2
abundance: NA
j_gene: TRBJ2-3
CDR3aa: CASRAGMGSDTQYF
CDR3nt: TGTGCCAGCCGAGCGGGGATGGGTTCAGATACGCAGTATTTT

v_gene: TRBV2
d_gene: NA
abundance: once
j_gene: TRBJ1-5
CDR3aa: CASNIGGGQPQHF
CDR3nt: TGTGCCAGCAACATTGGGGGCGGTCAGCCCCAGCATTTT

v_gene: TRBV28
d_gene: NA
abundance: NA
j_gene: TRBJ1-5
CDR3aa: CASSFAGPLLYSNQPQHF
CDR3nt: TGTGCCAGCAGTTTCGCAGGGCCTTTACTTTATAGCAATCAGCCCCAGCATTTT

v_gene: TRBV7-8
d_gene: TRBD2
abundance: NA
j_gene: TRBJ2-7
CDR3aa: CASSWTSGSVYEQYF
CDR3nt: TGTGCCAGCAGCTGGACTAGCGGGAGTGTGTACGAGCAGTACTTC

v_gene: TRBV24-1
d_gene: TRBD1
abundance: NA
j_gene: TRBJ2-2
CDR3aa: CATSDTRTGGTGELFF
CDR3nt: TGTGCCACCAGTGATACCCGGACAGGGGGGACCGGGGAGCTGTTTTTT

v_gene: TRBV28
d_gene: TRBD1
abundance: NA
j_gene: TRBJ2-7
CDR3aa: CASTFGTGGIYEQYF
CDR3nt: TGTGCCAGCACCTTCGGGACAGGGGGCATCTACGAGCAGTACTTC

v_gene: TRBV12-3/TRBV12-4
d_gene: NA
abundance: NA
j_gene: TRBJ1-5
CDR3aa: CASTQGGNQPQHF
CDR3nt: TGTGCCAGCACACAGGGAGGCAATCAGCCCCAGCATTTT

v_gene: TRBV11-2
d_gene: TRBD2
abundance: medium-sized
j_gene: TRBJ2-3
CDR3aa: CASSGEAGGGPSTDTQYF
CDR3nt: TGTGCCAGCAGCGGGGAAGCGGGGGGGGGCCCCAGCACAGATACGCAGTATTTT

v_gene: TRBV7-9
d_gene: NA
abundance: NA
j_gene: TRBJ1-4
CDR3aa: CASSPSDGEKLFF
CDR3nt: TGTGCCAGCAGCCCTTCAGACGGGGAAAAACTGTTTTTT

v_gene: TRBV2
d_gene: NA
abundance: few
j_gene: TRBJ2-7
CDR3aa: CASGRTAYEQYF
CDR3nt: TGTGCCAGCGGGAGAACGGCTTACGAGCAGTACTTC

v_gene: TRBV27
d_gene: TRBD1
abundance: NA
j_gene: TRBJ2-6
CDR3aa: CASMTGGAGANVLTF
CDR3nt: TGTGCCAGCATGACAGGGGGCGCTGGGGCCAACGTCCTGACTTTC

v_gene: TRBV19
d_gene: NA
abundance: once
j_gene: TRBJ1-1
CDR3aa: CATWRQGGTEAFF
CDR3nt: TGTGCCACTTGGAGGCAGGGAGGAACTGAAGCTTTCTTT

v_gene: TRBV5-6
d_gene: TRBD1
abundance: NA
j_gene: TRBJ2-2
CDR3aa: CASRITGTGSTGELFF
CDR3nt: TGTGCCAGCAGAATTACCGGGACAGGGTCCACCGGGGAGCTGTTTTTT

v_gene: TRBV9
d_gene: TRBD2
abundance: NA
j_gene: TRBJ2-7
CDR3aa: CASSPRREFIYEQYF
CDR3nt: TGTGCCAGCAGCCCCCGGCGGGAGTTTATCTACGAGCAGTACTTC

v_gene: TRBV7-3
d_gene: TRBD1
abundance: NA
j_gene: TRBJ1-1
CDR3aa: CASSKDRGEVAFF
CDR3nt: TGTGCCAGCAGCAAAGACAGGGGCGAAGTAGCTTTCTTT

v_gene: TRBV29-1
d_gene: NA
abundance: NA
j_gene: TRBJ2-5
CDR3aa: CSVIRDRGGETQYF
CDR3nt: TGCAGCGTAATCAGGGACAGAGGAGGGGAGACCCAGTACTTC

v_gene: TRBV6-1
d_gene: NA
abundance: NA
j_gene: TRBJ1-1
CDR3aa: CASSERRSEAFF
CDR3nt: TGTGCCAGCAGTGAGAGAAGGAGTGAAGCTTTCTTT

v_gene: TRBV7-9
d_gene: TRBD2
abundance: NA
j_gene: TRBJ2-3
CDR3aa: CAGTKLSTDTQYF
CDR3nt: TGTGCCGGGACTAAACTTAGCACAGATACGCAGTATTTT

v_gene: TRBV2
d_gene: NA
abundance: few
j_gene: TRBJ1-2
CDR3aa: CASRGGINYGYTF
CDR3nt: TGTGCCAGCAGGGGCGGGATTAACTATGGCTACACCTTC

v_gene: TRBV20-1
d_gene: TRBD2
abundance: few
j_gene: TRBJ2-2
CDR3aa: CSASGLAGGLSTGELFF
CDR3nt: TGCAGTGCTAGTGGGTTAGCGGGAGGGCTCAGTACCGGGGAGCTGTTTTTT

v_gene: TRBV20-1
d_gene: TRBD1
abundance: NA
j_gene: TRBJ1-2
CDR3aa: CSAGTGESYTF
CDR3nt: TGCAGTGCCGGGACAGGGGAAAGCTACACCTTC